The 27 T cell receptor beta chains presented below share a single source sample, sequenced in a study of long-term antiretroviral therapy in people with HIV (dated by TCRdb to between 2021 and 2022). Sequencing of the TRB variable region was done with the immunoSEQ hsTCRB v3.0 assay at survey level resolution. TCRdb re-hosts the immuneACCESS table, in-frame sequences only. Its copies lack some clones; in the studies checked, an unresolved V gene accounts for under half of them, and the cause for the rest is not known. This sample has some 16,000 clones in its table, and 80% to 95% of those were observed once. Of the sample, 10% to 15% is held by the ten largest clones. The sequences come from unsorted PBMCs, collected 0.6 years after starting antiretroviral therapy. These TCRs come from a middle-aged woman with HIV.

The rearrangement joins TRBV7-9 to TRBJ2-3; D possibly corresponds to TRBD2 (6 bases). In germline, CDR1 is SEHNR, CDR2 FQNEAQ (reference sequence). CDR3 length equals 14 residues. Trimming cost V 5 bases and J 5 bases, with 14 bases left between them. The CDR3 spells CASSRQGGVDTQYF. The CDR3 DNA reads as TGTGCCAGCAGCCGTCAGGGAGGCGTAGATACGCAGTATTTT.

V is TRBV7-6 and J is TRBJ2-7; D call uncertain. Germline CDR1 SGHVS, CDR2 FNYEAQ. The CDR3 sequence is 13 residues long. The germline V and J ends were trimmed by 4 bases and 5 bases, with 12 bases remaining between them. The CDR3 DNA follows: TGTGCCAGCAGCTACGCCCCTGGGAACGAGCAGTACTTC. Encoded protein: CASSYAPGNEQYF.

This rearrangement joins TRBV2 to TRBJ2-5, with D maybe TRBD1 (6 bases). V dropped 6 bases and J dropped 5 bases, with 13 bases sitting between them. This CDR3 is built from 13 residues. Per germline, CDR1 SNHLY and CDR2 FYNNEI. As DNA, the CDR3 is TGTGCCAGCAGGGGGGCGAGAGGGGAGACCCAGTACTTC. Protein: CASRGARGETQYF.

This chain connects TRBV7-2 to TRBJ1-5, with 8 nucleotides matching TRBD1. This CDR3 region has 14 residues. J gave up 5 bases and V 2 bases, and 2 bases lay outside the gene matches. CDR1 is SGHTA, CDR2 FQGNSA, per germline. This CDR3 reads CASSLQGADQPQHF. CDR3 coding DNA: TGTGCCAGCAGCTTACAGGGGGCTGATCAGCCCCAGCATTTT. Using reference TRBV7-2 and TRBJ1-5 for the parts outside the CDR3, the full variable domain is GAGVSQSPSNKVTEKGKDVELRCDPISGHTALYWYRQSLGQGLEFLIYFQGNSAPDKSGLPSDRFSAERTGGSVSTLTIQRTQQEDSAVYLCASSLQGADQPQHFGDGTRLSIL.

This chain links TRBV2 with TRBJ2-7; D is perhaps TRBD1 (6 bases). V was clipped by 6 bases and J by 1 base, with 13 bases between them. The germline CDR1 and CDR2 sequences are SNHLY and FYNNEI. This CDR3 comprises 14 residues. The CDR3 sequence is CASRPRDTSYEQYF. The CDR3 DNA reads TGTGCCAGCAGACCACGGGACACTTCCTACGAGCAGTACTTC.

The gene calls are TRBV2 and TRBJ1-2, with D possibly matching TRBD1 (6 bases). V lost 8 bases and J lost 7, with 20 bases in between. The CDR3 covers 14 residues. In germline, CDR1 is SNHLY, CDR2 FYNNEI. The CDR3 region has the DNA TGTGCCAGCGGTTCGAGGACAGTTTTGAGTGGCTACACCTTC. This sequence encodes CASGSRTVLSGYTF.

A single count supports this clone. The rearrangement joins TRBV12-5 to TRBJ2-2; no reliable D call. Germline V gene data show CDR1 as LGHNT and CDR2 as FRNRAP. V lost 7 bases and J lost 6, with 9 bases in between. The CDR3 is made up of 12 amino acids. The CDR3 nucleotides are TGTGCTAGTGCCTCACTTCCCGGGGAGCTGTTTTTT. It is translated as CASASLPGELFF.

The chain has TRBV18 and TRBJ1-5, with 9 bases identical to TRBD1. The trim removed 3 bases at V and 9 bases at J, leaving 12 bases unmatched. Germline CDR1 reads KGHSH; CDR2 reads LQKENI. The CDR3 runs to 16 residues. The DNA for the CDR3 is TGTGCCAGCTCACCCTCCGGACAGGGGCTCAATGGGCCCCAGCATTTT. Amino acids: CASSPSGQGLNGPQHF.

This clone was seen once. A read error may produce the germline difference seen at one junction end. V usage is TRBV5-1 and J usage is TRBJ2-7; D is perhaps TRBD1 (5 bases). The CDR3 loop spans 16 amino acids. The germline CDR1 and CDR2 sequences are SGHRS and YFSETQ. The chain's CDR3 is CASSLDSFSGSYEQYF. The CDR3 DNA reads as TGTGCCAGCAGCCTTGACAGTTTCTCTGGCTCCTACGAGCAGTACTTC. The complete variable domain, with remaining parts taken from reference TRBV5-1 and TRBJ2-7, reads KAGVTQTPRYLIKTRGQQVTLSCSPISGHRSVSWYQQTPGQGLQFLFEYFSETQRNKGNFPGRFSGRQFSNSRSEMNVSTLELGDSALYLCASSLDSFSGSYEQYFGPGTRLTVT.

The chain carries TRBV5-1 and TRBJ2-1, with 7 bases that match TRBD1. The CDR3 covers 15 residues. Germline lookup yields CDR1 SGHRS and CDR2 YFSETQ. J lost 9 bases, V lost 0 bases, and 9 bases had no gene match. In DNA form, the CDR3 reads TGCGCCAGCAGCTTGGAAGGACAGGCGATTGGTGAGCAGTTCTTC. This gives the protein CASSLEGQAIGEQFF. The whole variable domain, remainder taken from reference TRBV5-1 and TRBJ2-1, is KAGVTQTPRYLIKTRGQQVTLSCSPISGHRSVSWYQQTPGQGLQFLFEYFSETQRNKGNFPGRFSGRQFSNSRSEMNVSTLELGDSALYLCASSLEGQAIGEQFFGPGTRLTVL.

This chain joins TRBV5-1 and TRBJ2-1; a possible D gene is TRBD2 (6 bases). This CDR3 comprises 14 residues. V lost 1 base, J lost 6 bases, and 11 bases lay in between. Germline V lookup: CDR1 SGHRS, CDR2 YFSETQ. The CDR3 sequence: CASSLSGLFNEQFF. CDR3 in DNA: TGCGCCAGCAGCTTGTCGGGACTCTTCAATGAGCAGTTCTTC.

The gene calls are TRBV4-1 and TRBJ1-2, with TRBD1 matching over 8 bases. Looked up from germline, CDR1 is MGHRA and CDR2 is YSYEKL. The CDR3 consists of 15 residues. The V segment lost 0 bases and the J segment 7 bases; nucleotides outside the gene matches: 7. The CDR3 region has the DNA TGCGCCAGCAGCCAAGAAGGCAGGGGGCGCGGTGGCTACACCTTC. It encodes CASSQEGRGRGGYTF.

The chain recombines TRBV30 with TRBJ1-5; TRBD1 matches at 8 bases. Germline V gene data show CDR1 as GTSNPN and CDR2 as SVGIG (reference sequence). The length of the CDR3 is 13 residues. V gave up 7 bases and J gave up 2 bases; unmatched junction bases: 4. The CDR3 loop reads CASTGDGNQPQHF. CDR3 bases: TGTGCCTCGACAGGGGATGGCAATCAGCCCCAGCATTTT.

CDR3 sequence: CASSVTGNTEAFF. CDR3 coding DNA: TGTGCCAGCAGCGTGACAGGGAACACTGAAGCTTTCTTT. V gene TRBV9 combines with J gene TRBJ1-1; possible D gene TRBD1, 6 bases. CDR1 is SGDLS and CDR2 is YYNGEE in the germline V gene. The CDR3 is made up of 13 amino acids. V lost 2 bases and J lost 1, with 6 bases in between.

CDR3 residues: CASSSTVGYTF. The CDR3 DNA is TGTGCCAGCAGCTCCACAGTCGGTTACACCTTC. This sequence joins TRBV6-5 and TRBJ1-2; unclear D gene. The CDR3 loop spans 11 amino acids. Trimming took off 6 bases at V and 11 bases at J, with 13 bases between the two ends. In germline, CDR1 is MNHEY, CDR2 SVGAGI.

V gene TRBV19 combines with J gene TRBJ2-4, with 9 nucleotides matching TRBD1. Germline V gene lookup returns CDR1 LNHDA and CDR2 SQIVND (reference sequence). CDR3 length: 15 residues. V lost 4 bases to trimming and J lost 7 bases; unmatched junction nucleotides: 8. The CDR3: CASSKLGQGTNIQYF. DNA of the CDR3: TGTGCCAGTAGTAAGTTGGGACAGGGAACGAACATTCAGTACTTC.

CDR3 sequence (DNA): TGTGCCAGCAGCGATCCTTCAGGGGGGGAGACCCAGTACTTC. Translating gives CASSDPSGGETQYF. The rearrangement joins TRBV5-4 to TRBJ2-5, with a tentative D call TRBD1 (7 bases). Germline V CDR1 and CDR2: SGHNT, YYREEE (reference sequence). V lost 4 bases and J 5 bases, leaving 15 bases between the germline ends. The length of the CDR3 is 14 residues.

The V gene is TRBV7-2, the J gene TRBJ2-7; 11 bases are shared with TRBD2. CDR1 is SGHTA, CDR2 FQGNSA, per germline. J lost 2 bases, V lost 5 bases, and 5 bases had no gene match. The CDR3 consists of 15 residues. For the CDR3, the DNA is TGTGCCAGCAGCCCCGTAGCGGGGGGGACCTACGAGCAGTACTTC. Protein: CASSPVAGGTYEQYF.

CDR3 region: CASSWTGGNQPQHF. The CDR3, as DNA: TGTGCCAGTAGTTGGACAGGGGGCAATCAGCCCCAGCATTTT. The V and J genes are TRBV19 and TRBJ1-5; 9 nucleotides line up with TRBD1. V was pared by 5 bases and J by 2 bases, with 1 base of the junction left unmatched. The CDR3 runs to 14 residues. Germline V lookup: CDR1 LNHDA, CDR2 SQIVND (reference sequence).

The V and J genes are TRBV11-1 and TRBJ2-1; D might be TRBD1 or TRBD2, each matching 5 bases. CDR3 length: 14 amino acids. Germline V gene sequence: CDR1 SGHAT, CDR2 FQDESV (reference sequence). V lost 6 bases, J lost 2 bases, and 11 bases lay in between. The CDR3 is CASSRRGAYNEQFF. The CDR3 nucleotides read TGTGCCAGCAGTAGAAGGGGAGCCTACAATGAGCAGTTCTTC.

This sequence joins TRBV7-2 and TRBJ1-2, with 10 bases that match TRBD1. The CDR3 has 14 amino acids. V dropped 1 base and J dropped 8; count of bases not matched to a gene: 4. Germline CDR1 reads SGHTA; CDR2 reads FQGNSA. The DNA for the CDR3 is TGTGCCAGCAGCTTAGGACAGGGGGCTGAGGGCTACACCTTC. Protein product: CASSLGQGAEGYTF.

The rearrangement joins TRBV28 to TRBJ1-2, with 11 bases that match TRBD1. CDR3 length equals 15 residues. V lost 2 bases to trimming and J lost 6 bases; unmatched junction nucleotides: 5. Germline CDR1 is MDHEN and CDR2 is SYDVKM. CDR3 DNA: TGTGCCAGCAGTTTAGCCGGGACAGGGGGAGATGGCTACACCTTC. This sequence encodes CASSLAGTGGDGYTF.

This clone was recorded only once. The chain joins TRBV11-2 to TRBJ2-1; D possibly corresponds to TRBD2 (7 bases). V lost 4 bases and J 10 bases, leaving 11 bases between the germline ends. Germline V gives CDR1 SGHAT, CDR2 FQNNGV. The CDR3 sequence is 12 residues long. CDR3 sequence: CASSSSGQEQFF. In DNA, the CDR3 is TGTGCCAGCAGCTCTAGCGGACAGGAGCAGTTCTTC.

This chain joins TRBV5-1 and TRBJ1-2, with no clear D. The CDR3 extends over 11 amino acids. Per the germline V gene, CDR1 is SGHRS and CDR2 is YFSETQ. The V end was cut by 7 bases, the J end by 5 bases, with 9 bases between. CDR3 nucleotide sequence: TGCGCCAGCTCAGGACCTTATGGCTACACCTTC. Residues: CASSGPYGYTF.

This chain links TRBV6-5 with TRBJ1-1; D uncertain. In germline, CDR1 is MNHEY, CDR2 SVGAGI. The V gene lost 2 bases and the J gene lost 0 bases, with 7 bases spanning the gap. There are 14 residues in the CDR3. For the CDR3, the DNA is TGTGCCAGCAGTTACCTAACCATGAACACTGAAGCTTTCTTT. This sequence encodes CASSYLTMNTEAFF.

This chain uses TRBV7-9 with TRBJ2-2, with D perhaps TRBD2 (6 bases). The CDR3 extends over 19 amino acids. The germline gives CDR1 SEHNR, CDR2 FQNEAQ (reference sequence). V lost 3 bases and J lost 0, with 20 bases in between. CDR3 bases: TGTGCCAGCAGCTTGTGGTTCGCGGCGGGGAGATCGAACACCGGGGAGCTGTTTTTT. Protein product: CASSLWFAAGRSNTGELFF.

The gene calls are TRBV4-3 and TRBJ2-3; a possible D gene is TRBD1 (5 bases). With 3 bases removed from V and 0 bases from J, the gap between germline ends came to 7 bases. CDR3 length: 14 amino acids. Germline V gene lookup returns CDR1 LGHNA and CDR2 YSLEER. CDR3 nucleotide sequence: TGCGCCAGCAGCCATCGACAGAGCACAGATACGCAGTATTTT. It is translated as CASSHRQSTDTQYF.